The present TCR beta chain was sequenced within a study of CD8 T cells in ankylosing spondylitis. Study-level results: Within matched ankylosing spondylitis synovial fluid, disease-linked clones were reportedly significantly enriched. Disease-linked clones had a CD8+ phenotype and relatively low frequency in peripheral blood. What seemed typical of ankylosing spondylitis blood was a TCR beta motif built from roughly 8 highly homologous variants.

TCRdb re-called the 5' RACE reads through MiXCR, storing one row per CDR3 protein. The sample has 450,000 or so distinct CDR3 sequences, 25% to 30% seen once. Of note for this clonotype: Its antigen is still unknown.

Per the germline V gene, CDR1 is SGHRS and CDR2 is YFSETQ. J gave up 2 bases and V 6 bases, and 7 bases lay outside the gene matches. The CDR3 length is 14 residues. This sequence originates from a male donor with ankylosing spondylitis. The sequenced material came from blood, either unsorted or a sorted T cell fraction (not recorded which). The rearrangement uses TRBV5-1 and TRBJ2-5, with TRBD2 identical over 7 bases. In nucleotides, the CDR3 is TGCGCCAGCACCGATAAGCGGGGTCAAGAGACCCAGTACTTC. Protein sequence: CASTDKRGQETQYF. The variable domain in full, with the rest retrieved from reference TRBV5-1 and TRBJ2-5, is KAGVTQTPRYLIKTRGQQVTLSCSPISGHRSVSWYQQTPGQGLQFLFEYFSETQRNKGNFPGRFSGRQFSNSRSEMNVSTLELGDSALYLCASTDKRGQETQYFGPGTRLLVL.